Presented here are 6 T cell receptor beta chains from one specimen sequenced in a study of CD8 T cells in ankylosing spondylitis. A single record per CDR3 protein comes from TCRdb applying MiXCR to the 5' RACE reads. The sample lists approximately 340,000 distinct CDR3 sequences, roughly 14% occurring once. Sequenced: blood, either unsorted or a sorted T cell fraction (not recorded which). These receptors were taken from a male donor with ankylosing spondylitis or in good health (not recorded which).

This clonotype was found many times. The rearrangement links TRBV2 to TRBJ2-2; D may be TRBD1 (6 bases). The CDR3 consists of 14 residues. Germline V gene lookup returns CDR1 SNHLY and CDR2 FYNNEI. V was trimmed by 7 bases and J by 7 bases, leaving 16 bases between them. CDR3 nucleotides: TGTGCCAGCAAGCGGACAGAATGGGGCGGGGAGCTGTTTTTT. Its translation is CASKRTEWGGELFF. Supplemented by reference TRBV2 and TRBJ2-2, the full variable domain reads EPEVTQTPSHQVTQMGQEVILRCVPISNHLYFYWYRQILGQKVEFLVSFYNNEISEKSEIFDDQFSVERPDGSNFTLKIRSTKLEDSAMYFCASKRTEWGGELFFGEGSRLTVL.

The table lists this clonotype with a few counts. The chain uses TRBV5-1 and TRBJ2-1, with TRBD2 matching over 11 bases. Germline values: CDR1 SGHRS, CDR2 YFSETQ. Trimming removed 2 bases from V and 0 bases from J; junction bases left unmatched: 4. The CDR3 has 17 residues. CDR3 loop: CASSLATSGSSYNEQFF. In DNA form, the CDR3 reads TGCGCCAGCAGCTTAGCCACTAGCGGGAGCTCCTACAATGAGCAGTTCTTC.

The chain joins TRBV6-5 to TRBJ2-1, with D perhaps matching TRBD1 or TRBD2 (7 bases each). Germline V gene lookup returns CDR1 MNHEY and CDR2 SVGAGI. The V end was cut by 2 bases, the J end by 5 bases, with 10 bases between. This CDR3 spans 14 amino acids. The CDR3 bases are TGTGCCAGCAGTTACGGGAGGGGGCACAATGAGCAGTTCTTC. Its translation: CASSYGRGHNEQFF.

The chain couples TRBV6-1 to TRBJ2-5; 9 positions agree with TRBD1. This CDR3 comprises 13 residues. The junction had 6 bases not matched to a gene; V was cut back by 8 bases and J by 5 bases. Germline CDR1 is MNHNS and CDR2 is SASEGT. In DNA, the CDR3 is TGTGCCAGCCGGGACAGGGTCCTCGAGACCCAGTACTTC. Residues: CASRDRVLETQYF.

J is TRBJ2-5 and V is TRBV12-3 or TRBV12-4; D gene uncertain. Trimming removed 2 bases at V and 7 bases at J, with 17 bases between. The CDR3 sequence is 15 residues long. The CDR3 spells CASSLSGSAARTQYF. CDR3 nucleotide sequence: TGTGCCAGCAGTTTAAGTGGGTCCGCTGCGAGGACCCAGTACTTC.

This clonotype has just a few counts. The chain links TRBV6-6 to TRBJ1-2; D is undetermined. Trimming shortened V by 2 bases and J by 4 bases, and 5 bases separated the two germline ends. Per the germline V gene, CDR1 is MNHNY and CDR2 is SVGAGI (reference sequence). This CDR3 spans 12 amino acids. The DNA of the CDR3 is TGTGCCAGCAGTTACGGAGGCTATGGCTACACCTTC. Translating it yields CASSYGGYGYTF.